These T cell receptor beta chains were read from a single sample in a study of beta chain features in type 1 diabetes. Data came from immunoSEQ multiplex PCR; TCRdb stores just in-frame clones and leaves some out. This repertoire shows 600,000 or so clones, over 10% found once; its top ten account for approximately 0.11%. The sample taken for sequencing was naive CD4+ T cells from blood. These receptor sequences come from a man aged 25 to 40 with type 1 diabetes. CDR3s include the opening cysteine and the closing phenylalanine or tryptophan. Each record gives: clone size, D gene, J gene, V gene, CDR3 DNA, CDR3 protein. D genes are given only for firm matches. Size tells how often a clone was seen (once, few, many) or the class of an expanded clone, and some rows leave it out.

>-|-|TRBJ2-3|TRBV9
TGTGCCAGCAGCGCGGACAGCGCAGATACGCAGTATTTT
CASSADSADTQYF
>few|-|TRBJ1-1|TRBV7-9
TGTGCCAGCAGCTTGTCCGGGACTCTCAACACTGAAGCTTTCTTT
CASSLSGTLNTEAFF
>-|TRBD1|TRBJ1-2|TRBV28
TGTGCCGTCCGGGACAGAGGCTATGGCTACACCTTC
CAVRDRGYGYTF
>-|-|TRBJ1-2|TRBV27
TGTGCCAGCAGTTTATCCGGGGTGCTCCGCTATGGCTACACCTTC
CASSLSGVLRYGYTF
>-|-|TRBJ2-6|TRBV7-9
TGTGCCAGCAGCTACTCCCGCTCTGGGGCCAACGTCCTGACTTTC
CASSYSRSGANVLTF
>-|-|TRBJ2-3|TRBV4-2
TGTGCCAGCAGCCACCGAAGGGACAGCACAGATACGCAGTATTTT
CASSHRRDSTDTQYF
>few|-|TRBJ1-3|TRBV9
TGTGCCAGCAGCGTAGCCTCGACAGTCTCTGGAAACACCATATATTTT
CASSVASTVSGNTIYF
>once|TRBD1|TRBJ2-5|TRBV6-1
TGTGCCAGCAGTGAAGGGAAACAAGGGGGCTTCAATCAAGAGACCCAGTACTTC
CASSEGKQGGFNQETQYF
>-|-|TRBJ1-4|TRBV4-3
TGCGCCAGCAGCCAAGTAGGGCCAGGGATTGGTGAAAAACTGTTTTTT
CASSQVGPGIGEKLFF
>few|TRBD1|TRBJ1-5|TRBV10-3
TGTGCCATCAGTGACCCGGGACAGGGGACTCAGCCCCAGCATTTT
CAISDPGQGTQPQHF
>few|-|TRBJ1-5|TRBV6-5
TGTGCCAGCAGTTACTCGAAAATGGCAGGGCAGCCCCAGCATTTT
CASSYSKMAGQPQHF
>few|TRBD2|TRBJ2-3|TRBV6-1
TGTGCCAGCAGTGCCCAGCGGGGGTCCACAGATACGCAGTATTTT
CASSAQRGSTDTQYF
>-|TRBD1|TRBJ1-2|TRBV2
TGTGCCAGCGCGAATATCAGGGGGAAGGGTGGCTACACCTTC
CASANIRGKGGYTF
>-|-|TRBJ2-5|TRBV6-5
TGTGCCAGCAGTTACTCGATCGGGATACAAGAGACCCAGTACTTC
CASSYSIGIQETQYF